These 10 T cell receptor beta chains share one sample of origin, sequenced in a study of T cells after yellow fever vaccination. Using its own MiXCR run on the 5' RACE reads, TCRdb lists one record per CDR3 protein. The sample records a few hundred thousand distinct CDR3 sequences, about 8.3% being singletons. Sequencing used PBMCs, obtained roughly seven weeks after the first yellow fever vaccination. Receptors were obtained from a man between 18 and 29 years old who received the YFV17D yellow fever vaccine.

The CDR3: CASSFGTDQPQHF. The CDR3 bases are TGTGCCAGCAGCTTTGGGACAGATCAGCCCCAGCATTTT. V is TRBV5-4 and J is TRBJ1-5, with 7 bases lining up with TRBD1. V shed 2 bases, J shed 5 bases, and the junction held 1 base outside the gene matches. Germline lookup yields CDR1 SGHNT and CDR2 YYREEE (reference sequence). The CDR3 length is 13 residues.

The chain joins TRBV6-1 to TRBJ2-7; no clear D. The V end lost 6 bases, the J end lost 0 bases, and 15 bases lay between the germline ends. Germline V gene lookup returns CDR1 MNHNS and CDR2 SASEGT. The CDR3 totals 15 residues. The CDR3: CASSPSLRSSYEQYF. CDR3 coding DNA: TGTGCCAGCAGCCCCTCACTCCGGAGCTCCTACGAGCAGTACTTC.

There are a few counts of this clonotype. The chain carries TRBV7-6 and TRBJ2-3; weak D call: TRBD1 (6 bases). Germline assignment: CDR1 SGHVS and CDR2 FNYEAQ. This CDR3 has 15 residues. The ends were cut back, 5 bases at V and 1 base at J, with 13 bases in the middle. The CDR3 coding sequence is TGTGCCAGCAGCGATCAGGGGCTTGGCACAGATACGCAGTATTTT. As protein: CASSDQGLGTDTQYF.

This chain connects TRBV9 to TRBJ2-3; possibly TRBD1 for D (5 bases). Trimming removed 0 bases at V and 0 bases at J, with 8 bases between. The germline gives CDR1 SGDLS, CDR2 YYNGEE. This CDR3 has 15 amino acids. Written as DNA, the CDR3 is TGTGCCAGCAGCGTAGATTACAGGAGCACAGATACGCAGTATTTT. Protein sequence: CASSVDYRSTDTQYF.

There are many counts of this clonotype. The J gene is TRBJ2-3, the V gene TRBV29-1, with D possibly TRBD1 on 5 matching bases. Germline CDR1 SQVTM, CDR2 ANQGSEA. Trimming shortened V by 2 bases and J by 0 bases, and 18 bases separated the two germline ends. The CDR3 has 17 amino acids. CDR3 DNA: TGCAGCGTTGAATATGGACACGAGACGCTAAGCACAGATACGCAGTATTTT. As protein: CSVEYGHETLSTDTQYF.

The chain employs TRBV25-1 and TRBJ1-1, with a tentative D call TRBD1 (5 bases). Trimming took 4 bases from V and 0 from J, leaving 18 bases between them. The CDR3 consists of 17 residues. CDR1 is MGHDK, CDR2 SYGVNS, per germline. CDR3 residues: CASSAFLETDMNTEAFF. The CDR3 nucleotides read TGTGCCAGCAGTGCGTTTTTGGAGACAGACATGAACACTGAAGCTTTCTTT. Based on the CDR3 plus reference TRBV25-1 and TRBJ1-1, the full variable domain is EADIYQTPRYLVIGTGKKITLECSQTMGHDKMYWYQQDPGMELHLIHYSYGVNSTEKGDLSSESTVSRIRTEHFPLTLESARPSHTSQYLCASSAFLETDMNTEAFFGQGTRLTVV.

The chain uses TRBV20-1 and TRBJ2-7, with D uncertain. Germline V CDR1 and CDR2: DFQATT, SNEGSKA (reference sequence). This CDR3 is 13 amino acids long. V lost 6 bases and J lost 1, with 13 bases in between. The CDR3 loop reads CSADRLGSYEQYV. CDR3 in DNA: TGCAGTGCGGATCGATTGGGATCCTACGAGCAGTACGTC.

This clonotype was observed a few times. This chain links TRBV20-1 with TRBJ2-7; D not certain. The CDR3 covers 13 residues. Trimming stripped 3 bases from V and 6 bases from J, with 15 bases between. Per germline, CDR1 DFQATT and CDR2 SNEGSKA (reference sequence). The CDR3 region has the DNA TGCAGTGCTAGCGATGCCGCCTTGGGCGAGCAGTACTTC. Its protein is CSASDAALGEQYF.

This clonotype has at least ten counts. The chain couples TRBV29-1 to TRBJ2-2; D tentatively reads TRBD1 or TRBD2 (6 bases each). Germline values: CDR1 SQVTM, CDR2 ANQGSEA. The CDR3 length is 13 residues. Trimming took 6 bases from V and 7 from J, leaving 15 bases between them. This CDR3 reads CSVVQGGGGELFF. Here the CDR3 DNA reads TGCAGCGTGGTACAGGGAGGCGGCGGGGAGCTGTTTTTT.

V gene TRBV11-2 combines with J gene TRBJ2-3, with D possibly matching TRBD2 (6 bases). The V and J ends lost 5 bases and 4 bases respectively, with 22 bases between them. This CDR3 spans 17 amino acids. CDR1 SGHAT and CDR2 FQNNGV come from the germline V gene. The CDR3 DNA reads TGTGCCAGCAGCCCCACGCGCGGGCAGGGAGGAGCAGATACGCAGTATTTT. This sequence encodes CASSPTRGQGGADTQYF.